Each of the 23 T cell receptor beta chains below was sequenced from the same sample in a study of blood T cell repertoires in COVID-19. The repertoire was sequenced with immunoSEQ multiplex PCR; TCRdb's copy has only in-frame clones and lacks some. This table has about 98,000 clones, approximately 84% appearing once. The specimen was peripheral blood. The receptors were gathered from a man aged 40-49 years with active or convalescent COVID-19.

The chain has TRBV7-2 and TRBJ1-2; 10 bases match TRBD1. This CDR3 comprises 15 residues. Germline V lookup: CDR1 SGHTA, CDR2 FQGNSA. The junction had 1 base not matched to a gene; V was cut back by 1 base and J by 2 bases. The CDR3 DNA reads as TGTGCCAGCAGCTTAGTGACAGGGGGCAACTATGGCTACACCTTC. Its protein is CASSLVTGGNYGYTF.

The CDR3: CASSPPRGHEQYF. CDR3 DNA: TGTGCCAGCAGCCCCCCCCGAGGGCACGAGCAGTACTTC. The chain uses TRBV3-1 (or the pseudogene TRBV3-2) and TRBJ2-7; D perhaps matches TRBD2 (5 bases). There are 13 residues in the CDR3. Trimming removed 4 bases at V and 5 bases at J, with 12 bases between. Per germline, CDR1 LGHDT and CDR2 YNNKEL (reference sequence).

The V call is TRBV7-2, the J call TRBJ1-2, with D perhaps matching TRBD1 (6 bases). The V and J ends lost 1 base and 2 bases respectively, with 14 bases between them. The CDR3 is 16 amino acids. The germline V gene has CDR1 SGHTA and CDR2 FQGNSA. CDR3 sequence reads: CASSLGQQGDNYGYTF. CDR3 in DNA: TGTGCCAGCAGCTTAGGCCAACAGGGTGACAACTATGGCTACACCTTC.

V gene TRBV4-3 combines with J gene TRBJ2-3; D gene uncertain. V was trimmed by 1 base and J by 0 bases, leaving 8 bases between them. Per the germline V gene, CDR1 is LGHNA and CDR2 is YSLEER. The CDR3 has 15 residues. The CDR3 nucleotides are TGCGCCAGCAGCCAAGTCCCCGGGAGCACAGATACGCAGTATTTT. This codes for CASSQVPGSTDTQYF.

The chain carries TRBV29-1 and TRBJ2-2, with 9 bases that match TRBD1. V shed 3 bases and J 8 bases; nucleotides not matched to a gene: 10. Germline CDR1 and CDR2: SQVTM and ANQGSEA. The CDR3 totals 15 residues. The CDR3 DNA follows: TGCAGCGTTGACCCGGGACAGGGAAAGACGGGGGAGCTGTTTTTT. It translates to CSVDPGQGKTGELFF.

V and J are TRBV6-5 and TRBJ1-4; 7 bases fit TRBD1. Unmatched junction bases numbered 4, after V lost 6 bases and J lost 0 bases. Germline V CDR1 and CDR2: MNHEY, SVGAGI. The CDR3 consists of 15 residues. The CDR3 region is CASRLTGATNEKLFF. CDR3 bases: TGTGCCAGCAGACTCACAGGGGCAACTAATGAAAAACTGTTTTTT.

The rearrangement uses TRBV5-5 and TRBJ1-1; a possible D gene is TRBD1 (6 bases). CDR1 is SGHKS and CDR2 is YYEKEE in the germline V gene (reference sequence). The CDR3 length is 15 residues. Trimming took off 4 bases at V and 3 bases at J, with 16 bases between the two ends. CDR3 protein: CASSLDPQGYTEAFF. The CDR3 bases are TGTGCCAGCAGCCTCGACCCCCAGGGGTACACTGAAGCTTTCTTT.

The V gene is TRBV5-1, the J gene TRBJ2-3; D ambiguous. The CDR3 sequence is 15 residues long. Germline values: CDR1 SGHRS, CDR2 YFSETQ. V dropped 3 bases and J dropped 2 bases, with 13 bases sitting between them. The chain's CDR3 is CASSSAAQTTDTQYF. CDR3 nucleotides: TGCGCCAGCAGCTCCGCGGCACAAACCACAGATACGCAGTATTTT.

V is TRBV5-4 and J is TRBJ2-5; 9 bases fit TRBD2. This CDR3 is 15 amino acids long. V shed 1 base, J shed 5 bases, and the junction held 6 bases outside the gene matches. Germline V gene lookup returns CDR1 SGHNT and CDR2 YYREEE (reference sequence). CDR3 amino acids: CASSLSRGGQETQYF. CDR3 coding DNA: TGTGCCAGCAGCTTGTCGCGGGGGGGCCAGGAGACCCAGTACTTC. Variable domain in full (rest from reference TRBV5-4 and TRBJ2-5): ETGVTQSPTHLIKTRGQQVTLRCSSQSGHNTVSWYQQALGQGPQFIFQYYREEENGRGNFPPRFSGLQFPNYSSELNVNALELDDSALYLCASSLSRGGQETQYFGPGTRLLVL.

The rearrangement joins TRBV19 to TRBJ1-1; no definite D call. The ends were cut back, 5 bases at V and 4 bases at J, with 11 bases in the middle. Germline V CDR1 and CDR2: LNHDA, SQIVND (reference sequence). This CDR3 contains 13 residues. The CDR3 DNA reads as TGTGCCAGTAGTGTTATGCTTAGCACTGAAGCTTTCTTT. It translates to CASSVMLSTEAFF.

With respect to this clone: The identical CDR3 is also encoded by other nucleotide sequences in the sample. This rearrangement joins TRBV5-6 to TRBJ1-1, with TRBD1 matching over 7 bases. The V and J ends lost 0 bases and 4 bases, in that order; junction bases with no gene match: 3. The germline V gene has CDR1 SGHDT and CDR2 YYEEEE. This CDR3 has 14 residues. CDR3 loop: CASSLDRGGTEAFF. DNA for the CDR3: TGTGCCAGCAGCTTGGACAGGGGCGGCACTGAAGCTTTCTTT.

V usage is TRBV28 and J usage is TRBJ1-3; TRBD1 is a possible D gene (5 bases). Germline lookup yields CDR1 MDHEN and CDR2 SYDVKM. Trimming took 9 bases from V and 3 from J, leaving 15 bases between them. CDR3 length: 14 residues. CDR3 sequence: CASLEGRIGNTIYF. The CDR3 nucleotides are TGTGCCAGTCTGGAGGGGAGGATTGGAAACACCATATATTTT.

The chain employs TRBV20-1 and TRBJ1-5; 8 nucleotides align to TRBD1. Germline V gene data show CDR1 as DFQATT and CDR2 as SNEGSKA (reference sequence). V was pared by 3 bases and J by 4 bases, with 8 bases of the junction left unmatched. This CDR3 has 15 amino acids. The DNA of the CDR3 is TGCAGTGCTAGTGTTGGACAGGGAAGTAATCAGCCCCAGCATTTT. Its translation: CSASVGQGSNQPQHF.

The rearrangement uses TRBV6-4 and TRBJ2-3; D not resolved. Germline CDR1 reads MRHNA; CDR2 reads SNTAGT. This CDR3 comprises 14 residues. V gave up 0 bases and J gave up 3 bases, with 7 bases separating them. CDR3 bases: TGTGCCAGCAGTGACTCAGGAGAGACAGATACGCAGTATTTT. Its protein product is CASSDSGETDTQYF.

The chain recombines TRBV27 with TRBJ2-7, with TRBD2 matching over 13 bases. Germline CDR1 reads MNHEY; CDR2 reads SMNVEV (reference sequence). The CDR3 contains 18 residues. Trimming took 1 base from V and 3 from J; bases not matched to a gene: 9. The CDR3 loop reads CASSLLGGTSGAFYEQYF. CDR3 in DNA: TGTGCCAGCAGTTTATTAGGCGGGACTAGCGGGGCCTTCTACGAGCAGTACTTC.

The chain recombines TRBV25-1 with TRBJ2-2; D is undetermined. The V end was cut by 4 bases, the J end by 1 base, with 4 bases between. Germline CDR1 MGHDK, CDR2 SYGVNS. The CDR3 covers 13 residues. The CDR3 DNA is TGTGCCAGCAGTGTCCAGAACACCGGGGAGCTGTTTTTT. This codes for CASSVQNTGELFF.

V and J are TRBV30 and TRBJ1-6, with 8 nucleotides matching TRBD1. The CDR3 has 15 residues. Trimming cost V 4 bases and J 9 bases; bases outside gene matches: 11. CDR1 is GTSNPN, CDR2 SVGIG, per germline (reference sequence). CDR3 loop: CAWTPKWTGTSPLHF. CDR3 DNA sequence: TGTGCCTGGACCCCAAAGTGGACAGGGACTTCACCCCTCCACTTT. The full variable domain, its missing parts supplied by reference TRBV30 and TRBJ1-6, is SQTIHQWPATLVQPVGSPLSLECTVEGTSNPNLYWYRQAAGRGLQLLFYSVGIGQISSEVPQNLSASRPQDRQFILSSKKLLLSDSGFYLCAWTPKWTGTSPLHFGNGTRLTVT.

The rearrangement uses TRBV10-3 and TRBJ2-7; tentatively, D is TRBD1 (6 bases). The CDR3 contains 17 residues. V was shortened by 2 bases and J by 0 bases, with 17 bases between the two germline ends. Germline V gene lookup returns CDR1 ENHRY and CDR2 SYGVKD. CDR3 sequence: CAISEPPGTPSSYEQYF. CDR3 bases: TGTGCCATCAGTGAGCCGCCCGGGACACCGAGCTCCTACGAGCAGTACTTC.

The rearrangement joins TRBV19 to TRBJ1-1; maybe TRBD1 (6 bases). CDR3 length: 14 amino acids. V was cut by 4 bases and J by 4 bases, with 13 bases left in between. Germline lookup yields CDR1 LNHDA and CDR2 SQIVND (reference sequence). The CDR3 coding sequence is TGTGCCAGTAGTAAGCACAGGGATGGCACTGAAGCTTTCTTT. Amino acid sequence: CASSKHRDGTEAFF.

The V and J genes are TRBV7-9 and TRBJ2-5; 12 positions agree with TRBD1. The CDR3 is made up of 18 amino acids. In germline, CDR1 is SEHNR, CDR2 FQNEAQ (reference sequence). V dropped 2 bases and J dropped 7; count of bases not matched to a gene: 14. The CDR3 DNA is TGTGCCAGCAGCTTAACCCGCGGCGGGACAGGGGGCGCGGTGACCCAGTACTTC. This codes for CASSLTRGGTGGAVTQYF. The full variable domain, with the rest looked up from reference TRBV7-9 and TRBJ2-5, is DTGVSQNPRHKITKRGQNVTFRCDPISEHNRLYWYRQTLGQGPEFLTYFQNEAQLEKSRLLSDRFSAERPKGSFSTLEIQRTEQGDSAMYLCASSLTRGGTGGAVTQYFGPGTRLLVL.

The rearrangement joins TRBV6-6 to TRBJ1-5; TRBD1 aligns across 7 bases. Unmatched junction bases numbered 7, after V lost 6 bases and J lost 8 bases. CDR3 length: 13 amino acids. Looked up from germline, CDR1 is MNHNY and CDR2 is SVGAGI (reference sequence). The CDR3 reads CASSPTGIEPQHF. As DNA, the CDR3 is TGTGCCAGCAGCCCGACAGGGATTGAGCCCCAGCATTTT.

The V gene is TRBV19, the J gene TRBJ1-2, with 8 positions matching TRBD1. Trimming cost V 4 bases and J 4 bases; bases outside gene matches: 8. CDR3 length: 15 amino acids. CDR1 and CDR2 (germline): LNHDA, SQIVND (reference sequence). The CDR3, as DNA: TGTGCCAGTAGTAGCCCGACAGGGGCTCCCTATGGCTACACCTTC. Protein product: CASSSPTGAPYGYTF. Full variable domain (rest looked up from reference TRBV19 and TRBJ1-2): DGGITQSPKYLFRKEGQNVTLSCEQNLNHDAMYWYRQDPGQGLRLIYYSQIVNDFQKGDIAEGYSVSREKKESFPLTVTSAQKNPTAFYLCASSSPTGAPYGYTFGSGTRLTVV.

The V gene is TRBV7-9, the J gene TRBJ2-5; D is possibly TRBD2 (6 bases). The CDR3 has 11 residues. The V end was cut by 11 bases, the J end by 2 bases, with 9 bases between. Germline V gene data show CDR1 as SEHNR and CDR2 as FQNEAQ (reference sequence). The CDR3 loop reads CALGGQETQYF. Here the CDR3 DNA reads TGTGCCTTGGGAGGACAAGAGACCCAGTACTTC. The full variable domain, with the rest looked up from reference TRBV7-9 and TRBJ2-5, is DTGVSQNPRHKITKRGQNVTFRCDPISEHNRLYWYRQTLGQGPEFLTYFQNEAQLEKSRLLSDRFSAERPKGSFSTLEIQRTEQGDSAMYLCALGGQETQYFGPGTRLLVL.